This T cell receptor (beta chain) was observed in a study of beta chain features in type 1 diabetes. The overall study: Examination of sorted cells across all samples involved more than 100,000,000 cells.

The sequenced template was cDNA made from the entire isolated RNA. Clones were read by immunoSEQ multiplex PCR, and TCRdb kept only the in-frame ones, dropping some. The table records tens of thousands of clones, about 52% of them present only once. Sorted CD4+ subsets: naive, central memory, regulatory, stem cell-like memory (CD45RO/CCR7/CD25/CD127/CD95/CD27 panel). CDR3 size: 22 residues. The source is a woman between 18 and 29 years old in good health. The source material was central memory CD4+ T cells from blood. The V gene is TRBV21-1, the J gene TRBJ2-1; the table's D call, TRBD2, has no DNA check behind it. TRBV21-1 is a recognized pseudogene. This CDR3 is CASSKGAPGTSGGVESYNEQFF. In nucleotides, the CDR3 is TGTGCCAGCAGCAAAGGGGCCCCCGGGACTAGCGGGGGGGTGGAATCCTACAATGAGCAGTTCTTC.